This T cell receptor beta chain was recovered during a study of cytomegalovirus exposure and HLA in healthy donors. Study results and caveats: A link between a missense DCLRE1C variant and TCR beta V- and J-gene trimming emerged from a later analysis. Later work found that TCR association rates differed between HLA loci; DRB1 had the most and HLA-C the fewest. The study listed around 150 cytomegalovirus-associated TCR beta chains.

Primers: 60 Vbeta forward and 13 Jbeta reverse. Profiled with immunoSEQ multiplex PCR; TCRdb holds only in-frame clones, not every one. This sample carries roughly 150,000 clones, approximately 88% of them seen once, and the ten largest clones take around 1.6%. Worth noting for this clone: What it binds is unknown.

Donors were ostensibly healthy at sampling, although undocumented immune exposures were probable. This CDR3 comprises 14 residues. With V trimmed by 3 bases and J by 4 bases, 3 bases remained unmatched. Per the germline V gene, CDR1 is SGHTA and CDR2 is FQGNSA. The receptor comes from a woman aged 18-30 years in good health and CMV-seronegative. The rearrangement links TRBV7-2 to TRBJ2-1; the match to TRBD2 covers 7 bases. The sample comprised PBMCs. The CDR3 loop reads CASSLGGNYNEQFF. The DNA for the CDR3 is TGTGCCAGCAGCTTGGGGGGGAATTACAATGAGCAGTTCTTC.